This T cell receptor beta chain emerged from a study of blood T cell repertoires in COVID-19. As for the study in general: Samples taken during acute and convalescent COVID-19 were collected in the United States, Italy and Spain.

The CDR3 length is 12 residues. Germline V gives CDR1 LGHDT, CDR2 YNNKEL (reference sequence). Deletions cut 2 bases from V and 3 bases from J, with 2 bases between. Sequencing used immunoSEQ multiplex PCR; TCRdb keeps in-frame clones, though not all of them. The sample lists over 100,000 clones, about 85% occurring once. In its sample, this clone was seen a few times. The sequenced sample consisted of peripheral blood. The genes are TRBV3-1 (or the pseudogene TRBV3-2) and TRBJ2-1; D is undetermined. This clonotype was sampled from a man in his forties with acute or convalescent COVID-19. This CDR3 reads CASSQYYNEQFF. CDR3 in DNA: TGTGCCAGCAGCCAATACTACAATGAGCAGTTCTTC.